Detailed here is one T cell receptor beta chain. This clone was recorded a few times. Its antigen is unknown. Qualities for individual bases were not recorded, and no much larger clone is one base off. This sample was taken from a study of blood T cell repertoires in COVID-19 (dated by TCRdb to about 2020). Background for the entire study: Collaborator samples came from the United States, Italy and Spain and covered acute and convalescent phases of COVID-19. The prospective study material was composed of cDNA or gDNA derived from T cells, B-cell-depleted T cells, or PBMCs. Deeply sampled blood TCRbeta repertoires from subjects exposed to, actively infected with, or recovered from COVID-19 were included in the dataset. The repertoires were made available in a free public database intended to serve as a resource for research on the immune response to SARS-CoV-2. Samples came from the ongoing ImmuneRACE study (first 160 participants) plus 1,254 subjects from 6 global collaborators. Nearly every sample came with metadata listing a de-identified subject ID, COVID-19 status, age in years and sex. Where available, HLA class I and class II types were taken from metadata supplied by the sample provider and were not determined by assay-based typing.

Whole blood was collected in K2EDTA tubes by collaborating institutions according to the institutions' own protocols. For TCRbeta analysis, collaborator samples were shipped as frozen whole blood, as isolated PBMCs, or as DNA extracted from either sample type. The immunoSEQ Assay, a bias-controlled multiplex PCR, was used to amplify TCRbeta CDR3 regions from genomic DNA. Per the source publication's procedure: Within the assay, amplification of reference gene primers was used to estimate how many nucleated cells each sample contained. Sequence reads were collapsed and filtered to measure the absolute abundance of every unique TCRbeta CDR3 rearrangement. For each sample, productive Simpson clonality was calculated as the square root of Simpson's diversity index across productive rearrangements. TCRdb holds this immuneACCESS table with in-frame rearrangements only. Some clones are missing; in checked studies, unresolved V genes explain under half, and the rest has no known cause. V and J calls and clone size are given by that table; D and trimming were obtained from the DNA. The table for this sample lists more than 85,000 clones; approximately 76% of them were counted only once. The biggest ten clones account for just under 20% of the sample.

The trim is 3 bases for V and 10 bases for J, with a gap of 13 bases between the germline ends. Measured from the cysteine to the phenylalanine, the CDR3 is 14 residues long. CDR3 DNA only is kept here, 42 bases in frame from base 1. Per the germline V gene (reference sequence), LGHDT is the CDR1 and YNNKEL is the CDR2. The full study reports these points: How much clinical and demographic metadata was included differed by source and by participant, and the metadata was provided uncurated.

This clonotype was obtained from a woman between 65 and 79 years old with acute or convalescent COVID-19. The V gene is TRBV3-1 (or the pseudogene TRBV3-2) and the J gene is TRBJ1-6; a confident D gene designation cannot be given. The sample was peripheral blood. The DNA reads as follows: TGTGCCAGCAGCCATTATAACGACAACTCACCCCTCCACTTT. Its coded protein is CASSHYNDNSPLHF.